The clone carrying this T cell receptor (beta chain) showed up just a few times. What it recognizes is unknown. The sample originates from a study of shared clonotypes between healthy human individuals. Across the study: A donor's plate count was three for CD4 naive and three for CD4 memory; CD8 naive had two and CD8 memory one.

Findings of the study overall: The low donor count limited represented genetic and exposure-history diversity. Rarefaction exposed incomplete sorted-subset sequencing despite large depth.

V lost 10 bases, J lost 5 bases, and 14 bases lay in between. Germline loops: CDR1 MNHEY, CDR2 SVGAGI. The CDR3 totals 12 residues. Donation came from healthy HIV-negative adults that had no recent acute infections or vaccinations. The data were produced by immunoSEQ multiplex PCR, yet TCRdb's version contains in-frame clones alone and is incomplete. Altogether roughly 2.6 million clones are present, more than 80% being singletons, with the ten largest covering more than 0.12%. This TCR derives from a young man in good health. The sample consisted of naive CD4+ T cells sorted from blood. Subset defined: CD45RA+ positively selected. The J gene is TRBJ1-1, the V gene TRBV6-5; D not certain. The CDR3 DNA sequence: TGTGCCACCTGGAGACAACAAACTGAAGCTTTCTTT. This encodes CATWRQQTEAFF.